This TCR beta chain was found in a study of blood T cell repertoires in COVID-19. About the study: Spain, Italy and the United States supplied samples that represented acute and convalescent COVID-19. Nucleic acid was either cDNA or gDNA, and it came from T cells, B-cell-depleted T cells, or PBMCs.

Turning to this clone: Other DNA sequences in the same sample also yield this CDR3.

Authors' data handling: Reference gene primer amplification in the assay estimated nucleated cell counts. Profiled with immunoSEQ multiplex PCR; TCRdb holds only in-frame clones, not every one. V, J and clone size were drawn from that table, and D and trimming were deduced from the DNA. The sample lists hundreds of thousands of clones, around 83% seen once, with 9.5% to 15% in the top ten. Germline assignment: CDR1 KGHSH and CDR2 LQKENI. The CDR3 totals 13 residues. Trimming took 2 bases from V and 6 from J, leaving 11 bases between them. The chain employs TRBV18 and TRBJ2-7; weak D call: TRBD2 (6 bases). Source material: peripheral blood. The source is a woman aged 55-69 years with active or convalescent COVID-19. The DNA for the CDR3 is TGTGCCAGCTCACCATGGCAGGGAGGCGAGCAGTACTTC. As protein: CASSPWQGGEQYF.